These 23 T cell receptor beta chains were sequenced from one sample in a study of CD8+ T cells in alopecia areata. Reverse transcription of extracted RNA yielded cDNA, which provided the sequencing template. Using immunoSEQ multiplex PCR, the repertoire was profiled, and TCRdb retains in-frame clones only, with some absent. Of 110,000 to 150,000 clones listed, 40% to 55% are singletons. Here the sequenced sample was CD4+ T cells sorted from blood, taken at week 0. These receptors were taken from a human donor with alopecia areata.

The rearrangement links TRBV7-9 to TRBJ1-3; D unresolved. Trimming stripped 2 bases from V and 7 bases from J, with 9 bases between. The CDR3 runs to 13 residues. Germline CDR1 reads SEHNR; CDR2 reads FQNEAQ (reference sequence). CDR3 residues: CASSLPPGNTIYF. CDR3 bases: TGTGCCAGCAGCTTACCACCCGGGAACACCATATATTTT.

This chain links TRBV15 with TRBJ1-4, with D maybe TRBD1 (6 bases). V was cut by 3 bases and J by 2 bases, with 16 bases left in between. Germline lookup yields CDR1 LNHNV and CDR2 YYDKDF (reference sequence). The length of the CDR3 is 17 residues. CDR3 sequence: CATSSDTDSRTNEKLFF. CDR3 nucleotides: TGTGCCACCAGCAGCGATACGGACAGCCGCACTAATGAAAAACTGTTTTTT.

The CDR3 region has the DNA TGTGCCAGCAGTCGGCCACAAGAGACCCAGTACTTC. It is translated as CASSRPQETQYF. The V call is TRBV28, the J call TRBJ2-5, with D unresolved. V dropped 5 bases and J dropped 2 bases, with 6 bases sitting between them. The CDR3 covers 12 residues. CDR1 is MDHEN and CDR2 is SYDVKM in the germline V gene.

In its sample, this clone was seen once. The J gene is TRBJ2-4, the V gene TRBV18, with D possibly being TRBD2 (5 bases). The germline V gene has CDR1 KGHSH and CDR2 LQKENI. The CDR3 sequence is 15 residues long. The ends were cut back, 3 bases at V and 7 bases at J, with 16 bases in the middle. CDR3 sequence: CASSPRADRDNIQYF. The DNA for the CDR3 is TGTGCCAGCTCACCGCGGGCTGACCGAGATAACATTCAGTACTTC.

This chain links TRBV20-1 with TRBJ2-7; weak D call: TRBD2 (5 bases). Trimming removed 2 bases from V and 10 bases from J, with 12 bases in between. Germline V gene data show CDR1 as DFQATT and CDR2 as SNEGSKA (reference sequence). This CDR3 comprises 11 residues. The DNA of the CDR3 is TGCAGTGCTAGACCCCGGACTCTTCAGTACTTC. Translating gives CSARPRTLQYF.

The chain recombines TRBV7-2 with TRBJ2-3; no clear D. Germline CDR1 reads SGHTA; CDR2 reads FQGNSA. Deletions cut 2 bases from V and 3 bases from J, with 6 bases between. The CDR3 is made up of 13 amino acids. The chain's CDR3 is CASSLTQTDTQYF. DNA of the CDR3: TGTGCCAGCAGCTTAACTCAGACAGATACGCAGTATTTT. Combining the CDR3 with reference TRBV7-2 and TRBJ2-3 gives the whole variable domain GAGVSQSPSNKVTEKGKDVELRCDPISGHTALYWYRQSLGQGLEFLIYFQGNSAPDKSGLPSDRFSAERTGGSVSTLTIQRTQQEDSAVYLCASSLTQTDTQYFGPGTRLTVL.

This clone came up a few times. Other nucleotide sequences in the sample specify the same CDR3. The chain is built from TRBV29-1 and TRBJ1-5, with 12 bases fitting TRBD1. This CDR3 comprises 13 residues. Per germline, CDR1 SQVTM and CDR2 ANQGSEA. Trimming cost V 6 bases and J 7 bases; bases outside gene matches: 4. In DNA form, the CDR3 reads TGCAGCGTAGGGACAGGGGGCGGACAGCCCCAGCATTTT. This translates into CSVGTGGGQPQHF.

The CDR3 is CAWSVRTSGDYEQYF. The CDR3 DNA reads as TGTGCCTGGAGTGTACGCACTAGCGGAGACTACGAGCAGTACTTC. This chain uses TRBV30 with TRBJ2-7; 8 nucleotides align to TRBD2. Germline CDR1 and CDR2: GTSNPN and SVGIG (reference sequence). V was pared by 0 bases and J by 3 bases, with 7 bases of the junction left unmatched. There are 15 residues in the CDR3.

This clone was counted once. J is TRBJ1-2 and V is TRBV7-9, with D unclear. V was cut by 7 bases and J by 4 bases, with 19 bases left in between. Germline CDR1 and CDR2: SEHNR and FQNEAQ (reference sequence). The CDR3 runs 15 residues. The CDR3 region is CASNPEAAASYGYTF. DNA for the CDR3: TGTGCCAGCAACCCAGAGGCCGCCGCTAGCTATGGCTACACCTTC.

V usage is TRBV29-1 and J usage is TRBJ2-1; 7 bases are shared with TRBD1. Germline V lookup: CDR1 SQVTM, CDR2 ANQGSEA. V shed 7 bases and J 9 bases; nucleotides not matched to a gene: 15. This CDR3 has 14 residues. The CDR3: CSAGQVGGSVEQFF. The CDR3 coding sequence is TGCAGCGCCGGACAGGTGGGCGGGTCCGTTGAGCAGTTCTTC.

This clone was seen a few times. This rearrangement joins TRBV7-2 to TRBJ2-7; D unclear. Germline V gene sequence: CDR1 SGHTA, CDR2 FQGNSA. The CDR3 sequence is 13 residues long. V was shortened by 5 bases and J by 2 bases, with 10 bases between the two germline ends. The CDR3 is CASSPRLAYEQYF. The CDR3 DNA reads as TGTGCCAGCAGCCCGCGGCTCGCCTACGAGCAGTACTTC.

The chain combines TRBV19 with TRBJ1-2; 10 nucleotides match TRBD1. The germline CDR1 and CDR2 sequences are LNHDA and SQIVND (reference sequence). V lost 10 bases, J lost 4 bases, and 6 bases stayed unmatched. CDR3 length equals 13 residues. The chain's CDR3 is CATGDRGIYGYTF. In nucleotides, the CDR3 is TGTGCCACCGGGGACAGGGGTATCTATGGCTACACCTTC.

The chain couples TRBV4-3 to TRBJ2-3; TRBD1 might be the D (6 bases). V was trimmed by 1 base and J by 3 bases, leaving 14 bases between them. The CDR3 loop spans 16 amino acids. Germline CDR1 LGHNA, CDR2 YSLEER. The CDR3 sequence is CASSQGIGGRTDTQYF. The CDR3, as DNA: TGCGCCAGCAGCCAAGGCATAGGGGGAAGAACAGATACGCAGTATTTT.

This clone was seen a few times. The chain carries TRBV29-1 and TRBJ1-1, with 7 bases lining up with TRBD1. After removal of 7 bases from V and 11 bases from J, the junction contained 13 bases not matched to a gene. The CDR3 runs 12 residues. CDR1 is SQVTM, CDR2 ANQGSEA, per germline. The CDR3 spells CSDQRKGALAFF. In nucleotides, the CDR3 is TGCAGCGACCAGAGGAAGGGGGCCCTGGCTTTCTTT.

The rearrangement uses TRBV15 and TRBJ2-3; 11 bases fit TRBD2. J lost 0 bases, V lost 8 bases, and 1 base had no gene match. This CDR3 has 14 amino acids. Per germline, CDR1 LNHNV and CDR2 YYDKDF (reference sequence). The CDR3 region is CATGLAGSTDTQYF. In DNA, the CDR3 is TGTGCCACCGGACTAGCGGGTAGCACAGATACGCAGTATTTT. Drawing the rest from reference TRBV15 and TRBJ2-3, the complete variable domain is DAMVIQNPRYQVTQFGKPVTLSCSQTLNHNVMYWYQQKSSQAPKLLFHYYDKDFNNEADTPDNFQSRRPNTSFCFLDIRSPGLGDTAMYLCATGLAGSTDTQYFGPGTRLTVL.

The DNA of the CDR3 is TGTGCCAGCTCCTCCAGGAGAATCCAAGAGACCCAGTACTTC. Protein: CASSSRRIQETQYF. The chain couples TRBV28 to TRBJ2-5; D is uncertain. V was cut by 8 bases and J by 1 base, with 14 bases left in between. The CDR3 sequence is 14 residues long. CDR1 and CDR2 from the germline V gene are MDHEN and SYDVKM.

This clone has only a few counts. This chain uses TRBV6-1 with TRBJ2-1; D not certain. V lost 6 bases, J lost 9 bases, and 12 bases lay in between. Germline V gene sequence: CDR1 MNHNS, CDR2 SASEGT. The CDR3 runs 12 residues. The DNA for the CDR3 is TGTGCCAGCAGAGCCTCCGTTGGTGAGCAGTTCTTC. Amino acids: CASRASVGEQFF.

The sample holds a few counts of this clone. This chain uses TRBV7-2 with TRBJ2-2; D perhaps matches TRBD2 (5 bases). Deletions cut 5 bases from V and 1 base from J, with 8 bases between. Germline V gene sequence: CDR1 SGHTA, CDR2 FQGNSA. CDR3 length equals 14 residues. The CDR3, as DNA: TGTGCCAGCAGCCCCAGCGGGAACACCGGGGAGCTGTTTTTT. The encoded protein is CASSPSGNTGELFF.

Only a few counts were recorded for this clone. The chain joins TRBV6-5 to TRBJ2-1; D is undetermined. The germline V and J ends were trimmed by 6 bases and 6 bases, with 12 bases remaining between them. CDR1 and CDR2 from the germline V gene are MNHEY and SVGAGI. This CDR3 spans 13 amino acids. DNA of the CDR3: TGTGCCAGCAGGAATGCAGTTATCAATGAGCAGTTCTTC. Its translation: CASRNAVINEQFF.

The chain carries TRBV19 and TRBJ2-4, with D possibly TRBD2 on 6 matching bases. CDR1 is LNHDA, CDR2 SQIVND, per germline (reference sequence). The CDR3 runs 15 residues. The V and J ends lost 5 bases and 5 bases respectively, with 16 bases between them. CDR3 residues: CASSPQGGAQNIQYF. DNA of the CDR3: TGTGCCAGTAGTCCCCAGGGCGGGGCCCAAAACATTCAGTACTTC.

V is TRBV2 and J is TRBJ1-2; 8 positions match TRBD1. In germline, CDR1 is SNHLY, CDR2 FYNNEI. V lost 2 bases to trimming and J lost 0 bases; unmatched junction nucleotides: 2. There are 15 residues in the CDR3. CDR3: CASSEQGAPNYGYTF. As DNA, the CDR3 is TGTGCCAGCAGTGAACAGGGGGCCCCTAACTATGGCTACACCTTC.

This clone was seen a few times. V is TRBV7-2 and J is TRBJ1-5; D gene ambiguous. Germline V gives CDR1 SGHTA, CDR2 FQGNSA. Trimming took 5 bases from V and 1 from J, leaving 6 bases between them. The CDR3 consists of 13 residues. As DNA, the CDR3 is TGTGCCAGCAGCCTCCGGAGCAATCAGCCCCAGCATTTT. Translation: CASSLRSNQPQHF.

The chain has TRBV5-1 and TRBJ2-6; 7 bases line up with TRBD1. The germline V gene encodes CDR1 SGHRS and CDR2 YFSETQ. This CDR3 contains 17 residues. Trimming removed 0 bases from V and 0 bases from J; junction bases left unmatched: 3. The DNA for the CDR3 is TGCGCCAGCAGCTTGGAACAGGGGAGCTCTGGGGCCAACGTCCTGACTTTC. It translates to CASSLEQGSSGANVLTF.